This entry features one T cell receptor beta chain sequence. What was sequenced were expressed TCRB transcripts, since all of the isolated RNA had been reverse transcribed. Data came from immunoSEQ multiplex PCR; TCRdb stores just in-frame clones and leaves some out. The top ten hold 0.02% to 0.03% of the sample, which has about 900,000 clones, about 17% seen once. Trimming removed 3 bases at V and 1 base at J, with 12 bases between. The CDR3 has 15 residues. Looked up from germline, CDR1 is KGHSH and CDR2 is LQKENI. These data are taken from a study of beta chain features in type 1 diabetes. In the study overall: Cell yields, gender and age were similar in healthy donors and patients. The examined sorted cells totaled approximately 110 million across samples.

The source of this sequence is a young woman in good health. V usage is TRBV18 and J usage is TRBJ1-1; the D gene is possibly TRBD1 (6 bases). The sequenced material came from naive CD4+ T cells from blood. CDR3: CASSPRGAANTEAFF. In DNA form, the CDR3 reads TGTGCCAGCTCACCGAGGGGGGCGGCGAACACTGAAGCTTTCTTT. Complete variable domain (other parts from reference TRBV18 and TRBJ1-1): NAGVMQNPRHLVRRRGQEARLRCSPMKGHSHVYWYRQLPEEGLKFMVYLQKENIIDESGMPKERFSAEFPKEGPSILRIQQVVRGDSAAYFCASSPRGAANTEAFFGQGTRLTVV.